This TCR beta chain comes out of a study of shared clonotypes between healthy human individuals. A single count supports this clone. In germline, CDR1 is ENHRY, CDR2 SYGVKD. The CDR3 covers 15 residues. With 2 bases clipped from V and 2 bases from J, the junction kept 6 bases outside the gene matches. Sequenced by immunoSEQ multiplex PCR; TCRdb stores in-frame clones only, minus some. The sample records approximately 2,000,000 clones, around 93% being singletons. Sequenced: naive CD4+ T cells from PBMCs. Subset given: CD45RA+ positively selected. This chain uses TRBV10-3 with TRBJ2-7; TRBD1 agrees at 7 bases. This TCR was recovered from a man aged 18-30 years in good health. Some clones in this sample may be carry-over from other donors' samples. The CDR3 coding sequence is TGTGCCATCAGTGAGGCGACAGGGAAAACCTACGAGCAGTACTTC. As protein: CAISEATGKTYEQYF.